This T cell receptor beta chain was recovered during a study of T cell repertoires in cytomegalovirus infection. This clonotype was recorded a few times. Its antigen is currently unknown. One entry per CDR3 protein, called by TCRdb with MiXCR from the reads. Here the sample spans about 78,000 distinct CDR3 sequences, about 37% being singletons. The germline V gene has CDR1 SGHAT and CDR2 FQNNGV. V was clipped by 4 bases and J by 4 bases, with 7 bases between them. The CDR3 contains 13 residues. The source is a human donor in good health (CMV status not recorded). Some clones in this sample may be carry-over from other donors' samples. The J gene is TRBJ2-2, the V gene TRBV11-2; unclear D gene. Sample: CD8+ T cells from cultured PBMCs, taken from culture after CMV antigen stimulation. The CDR3 DNA sequence: TGTGCCAGCAGCTCCCGGACCACCGGGGAGCTGTTTTTT. Amino acids: CASSSRTTGELFF. Looking up the rest from reference TRBV11-2 and TRBJ2-2 gives the full variable domain: EAGVAQSPRYKIIEKRQSVAFWCNPISGHATLYWYQQILGQGPKLLIQFQNNGVVDDSQLPKDRFSAERLKGVDSTLKIQPAKLEDSAVYLCASSSRTTGELFFGEGSRLTVL.